This TCR beta chain was sequenced for a study of a mutant IDH1 vaccine in newly diagnosed glioma. Study at large: Eight vaccinations reached patients in weeks 1, 3, 5, 7, 11, 15, 19 and 23. Vaccinations were initiated 4-6 weeks following radiotherapy alone, or were given together with temozolomide cycles. Males made up 62.5% and females about 40% of treated patients, whose mean age was about 37 years.

The repertoire was sequenced with immunoSEQ multiplex PCR; TCRdb's copy has only in-frame clones and lacks some. The top ten clones hold less than 2% of a sample with 49,000 or so clones, just under 80% of them seen once. Note on this clone: Its antigen is still unknown.

Stated time point: week 5, during vaccination. Vaccination comprised doses that each held 300 ug of mutant IDH1 20-mer peptide, plus topical imiquimod. New astrocytomas of WHO grade 3 or 4 that were IDH1-mutant and ATRX-lost were found in the donors. Here the sequenced sample was PBMCs, taken from a glioma patient whose treatment included an IDH1 peptide vaccine. This receptor was identified in a woman aged 40 to 50 with glioma.

Here the CDR3 DNA reads TGTGCCAGCAGTTACTCGAATCTCTATGGCTACACCTTC. Translating gives CASSYSNLYGYTF. The rearrangement joins TRBV6-6 to TRBJ1-2; no clear D gene. The V end was cut by 0 bases, the J end by 4 bases, with 6 bases between. Germline loops: CDR1 MNHNY, CDR2 SVGAGI (reference sequence). The CDR3 sequence is 13 residues long.